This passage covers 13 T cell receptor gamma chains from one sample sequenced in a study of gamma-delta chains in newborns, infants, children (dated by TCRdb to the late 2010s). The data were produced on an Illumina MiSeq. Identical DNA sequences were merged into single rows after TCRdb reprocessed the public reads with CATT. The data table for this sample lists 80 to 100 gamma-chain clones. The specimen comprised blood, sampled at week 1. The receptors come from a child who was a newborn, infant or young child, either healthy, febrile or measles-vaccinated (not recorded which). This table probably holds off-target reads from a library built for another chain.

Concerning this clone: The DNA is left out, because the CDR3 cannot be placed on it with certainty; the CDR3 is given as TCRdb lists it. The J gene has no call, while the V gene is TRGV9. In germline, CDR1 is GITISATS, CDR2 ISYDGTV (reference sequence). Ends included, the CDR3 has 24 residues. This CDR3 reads CACDSTGGSWDTRQMFFGTGIKLF.

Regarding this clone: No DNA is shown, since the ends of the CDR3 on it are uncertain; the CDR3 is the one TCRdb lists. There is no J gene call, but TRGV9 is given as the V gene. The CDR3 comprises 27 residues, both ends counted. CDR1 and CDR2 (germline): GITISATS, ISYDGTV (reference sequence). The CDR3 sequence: CACDTVNGGFSSWDTRQMFFGTGIKLF.

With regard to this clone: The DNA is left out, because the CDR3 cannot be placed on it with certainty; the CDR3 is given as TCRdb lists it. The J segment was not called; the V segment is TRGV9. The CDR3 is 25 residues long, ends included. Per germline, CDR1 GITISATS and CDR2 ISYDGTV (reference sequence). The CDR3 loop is CACDTAALPSWNTRQMFFGTGIKLF.

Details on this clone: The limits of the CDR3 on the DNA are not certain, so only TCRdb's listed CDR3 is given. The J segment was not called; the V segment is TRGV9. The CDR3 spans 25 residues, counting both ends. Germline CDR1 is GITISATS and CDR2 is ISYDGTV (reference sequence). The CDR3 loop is CACDTVGDSSWDTRQMFFGTGIKLF.

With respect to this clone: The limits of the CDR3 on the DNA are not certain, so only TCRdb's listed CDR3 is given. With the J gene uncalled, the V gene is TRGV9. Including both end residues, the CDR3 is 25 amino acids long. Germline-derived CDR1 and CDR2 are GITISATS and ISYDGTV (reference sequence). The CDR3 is CACDWGTPSSWDTRQMFFGTGIKLF.

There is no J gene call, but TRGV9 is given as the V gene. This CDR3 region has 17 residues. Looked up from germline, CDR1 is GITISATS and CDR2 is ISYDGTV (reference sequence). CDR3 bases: TGTGCCTGTGACACCGTTGGGGGATACGCTTTGACAGCACAACTCTTCTTT. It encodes CACDTVGGYALTAQLFF.

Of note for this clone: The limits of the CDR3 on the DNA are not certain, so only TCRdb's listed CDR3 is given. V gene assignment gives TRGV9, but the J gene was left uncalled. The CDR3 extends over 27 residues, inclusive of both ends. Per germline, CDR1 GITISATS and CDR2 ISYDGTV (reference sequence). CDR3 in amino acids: CACDTVLGDTSSWDTRQMFFGTGIKLF.

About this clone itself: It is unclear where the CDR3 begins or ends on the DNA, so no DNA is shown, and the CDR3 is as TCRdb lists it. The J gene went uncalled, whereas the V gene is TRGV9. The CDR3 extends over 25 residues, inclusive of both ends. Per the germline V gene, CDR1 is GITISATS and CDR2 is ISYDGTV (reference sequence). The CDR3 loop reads CACDTGGFSSCDTRQMFFGTGIKLF.

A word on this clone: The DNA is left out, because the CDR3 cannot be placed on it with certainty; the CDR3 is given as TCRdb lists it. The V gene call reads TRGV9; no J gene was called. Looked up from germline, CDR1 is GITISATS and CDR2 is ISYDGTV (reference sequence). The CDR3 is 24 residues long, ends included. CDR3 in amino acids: CACDNTGSSWDTRQMFFGTGIKLF.

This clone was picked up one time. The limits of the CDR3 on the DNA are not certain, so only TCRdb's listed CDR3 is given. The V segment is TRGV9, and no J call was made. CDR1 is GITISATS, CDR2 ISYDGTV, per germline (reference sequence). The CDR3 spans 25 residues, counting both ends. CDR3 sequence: CACGTGGYGSWDTRQMFFGTGIKLF.

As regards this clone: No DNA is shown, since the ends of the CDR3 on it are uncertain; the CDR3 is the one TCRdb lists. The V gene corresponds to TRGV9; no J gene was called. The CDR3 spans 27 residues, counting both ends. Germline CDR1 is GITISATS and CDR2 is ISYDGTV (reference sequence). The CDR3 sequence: CACDTVLGDSHSWDTRQMFFGTGIKLF.

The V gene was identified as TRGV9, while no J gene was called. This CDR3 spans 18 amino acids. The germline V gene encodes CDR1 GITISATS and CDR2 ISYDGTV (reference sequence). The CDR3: CACDGVGDTRALTAQLFF. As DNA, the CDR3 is TGTGCCTGTGATGGGGTGGGGGATACGCGAGCTTTGACAGCACAACTCTTCTTT.

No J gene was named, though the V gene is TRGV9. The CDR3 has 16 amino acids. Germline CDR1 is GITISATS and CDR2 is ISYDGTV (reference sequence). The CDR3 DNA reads TGTGCCTGTGACATACTGGGGGATACTTTGACAGCACAACTCTTCTTT. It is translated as CACDILGDTLTAQLFF.